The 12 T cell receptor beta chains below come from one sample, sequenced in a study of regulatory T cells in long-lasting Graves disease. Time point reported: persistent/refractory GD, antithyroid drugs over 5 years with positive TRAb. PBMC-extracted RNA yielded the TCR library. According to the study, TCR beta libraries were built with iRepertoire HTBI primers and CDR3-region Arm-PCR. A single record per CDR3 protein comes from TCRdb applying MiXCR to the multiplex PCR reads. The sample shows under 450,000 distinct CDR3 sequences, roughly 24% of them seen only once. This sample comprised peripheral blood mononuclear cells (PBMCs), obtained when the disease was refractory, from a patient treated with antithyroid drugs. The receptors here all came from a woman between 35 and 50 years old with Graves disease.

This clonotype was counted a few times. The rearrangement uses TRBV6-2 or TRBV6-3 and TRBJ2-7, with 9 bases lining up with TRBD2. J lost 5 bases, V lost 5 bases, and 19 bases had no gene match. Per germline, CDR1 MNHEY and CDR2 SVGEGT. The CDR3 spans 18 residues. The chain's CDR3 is CASSVGLAPSIRFDEQYF. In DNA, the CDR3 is TGTGCCAGCAGTGTCGGACTAGCGCCCTCCATACGATTTGACGAGCAGTACTTC.

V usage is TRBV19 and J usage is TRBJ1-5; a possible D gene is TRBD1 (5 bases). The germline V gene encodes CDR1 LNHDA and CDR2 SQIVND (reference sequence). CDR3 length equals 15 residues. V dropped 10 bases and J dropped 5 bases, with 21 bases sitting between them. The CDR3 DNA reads TGTGCCACCTCCCCCTGGCGAGTGGGGGATCAGCCCCAGCATTTT. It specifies CATSPWRVGDQPQHF.

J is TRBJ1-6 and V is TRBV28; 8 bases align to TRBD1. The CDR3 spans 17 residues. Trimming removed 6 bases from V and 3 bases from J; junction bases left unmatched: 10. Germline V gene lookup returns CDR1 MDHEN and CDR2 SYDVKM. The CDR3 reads CASRRQGKSFYNSPLHF. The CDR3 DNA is TGTGCCAGCAGAAGACAGGGGAAATCATTCTATAATTCACCCCTCCACTTT.

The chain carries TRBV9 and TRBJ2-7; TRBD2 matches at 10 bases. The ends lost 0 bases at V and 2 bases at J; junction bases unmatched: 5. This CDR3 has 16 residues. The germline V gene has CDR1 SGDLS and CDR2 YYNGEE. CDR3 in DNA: TGTGCCAGCAGCGTAGGGGAGCGGGAGGGTCCCTACGAGCAGTACTTC. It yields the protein CASSVGEREGPYEQYF. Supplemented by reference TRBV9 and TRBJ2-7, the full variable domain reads DSGVTQTPKHLITATGQRVTLRCSPRSGDLSVYWYQQSLDQGLQFLIQYYNGEERAKGNILERFSAQQFPDLHSELNLSSLELGDSALYFCASSVGEREGPYEQYFGPGTRLTVT.

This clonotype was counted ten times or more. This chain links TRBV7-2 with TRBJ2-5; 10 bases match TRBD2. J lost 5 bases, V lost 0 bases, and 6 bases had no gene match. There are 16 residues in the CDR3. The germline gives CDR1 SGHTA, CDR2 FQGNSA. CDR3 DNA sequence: TGTGCCAGCAGCTTAGCTGGGGCTAGCGGGAGTGAGACCCAGTACTTC. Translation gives CASSLAGASGSETQYF.

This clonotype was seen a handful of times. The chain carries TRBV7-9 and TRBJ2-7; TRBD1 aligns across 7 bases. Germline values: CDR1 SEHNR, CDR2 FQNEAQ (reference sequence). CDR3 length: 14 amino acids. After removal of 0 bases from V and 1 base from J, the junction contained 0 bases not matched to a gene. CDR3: CASSLAGQSYEQYF. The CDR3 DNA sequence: TGTGCCAGCAGCTTAGCGGGACAGTCCTACGAGCAGTACTTC.

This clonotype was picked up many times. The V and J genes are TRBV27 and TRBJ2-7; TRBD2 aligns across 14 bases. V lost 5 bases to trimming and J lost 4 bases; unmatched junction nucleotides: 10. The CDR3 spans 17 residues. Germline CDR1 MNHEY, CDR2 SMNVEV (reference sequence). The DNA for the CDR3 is TGTGCCAGCAGTACCACCGGGACTAGCGGGAGTGTTTACGAGCAGTACTTC. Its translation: CASSTTGTSGSVYEQYF.

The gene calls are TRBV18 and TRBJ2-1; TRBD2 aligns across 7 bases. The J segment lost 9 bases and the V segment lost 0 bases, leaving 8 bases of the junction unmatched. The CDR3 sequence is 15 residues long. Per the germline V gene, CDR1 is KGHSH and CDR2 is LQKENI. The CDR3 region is CASSPPAGVRIEQFF. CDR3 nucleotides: TGTGCCAGCTCACCACCGGCGGGAGTGAGGATTGAGCAGTTCTTC.

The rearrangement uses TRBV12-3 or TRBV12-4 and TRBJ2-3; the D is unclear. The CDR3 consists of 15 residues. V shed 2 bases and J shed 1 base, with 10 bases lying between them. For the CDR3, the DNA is TGTGCCAGCAGTTTAACGCCACCCCGCACAGATACGCAGTATTTT. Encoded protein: CASSLTPPRTDTQYF.

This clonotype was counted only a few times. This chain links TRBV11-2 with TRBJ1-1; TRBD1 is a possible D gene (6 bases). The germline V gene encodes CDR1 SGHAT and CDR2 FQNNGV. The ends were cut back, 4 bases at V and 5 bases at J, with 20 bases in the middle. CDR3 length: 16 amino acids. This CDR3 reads CASSSWKTGKGTEAFF. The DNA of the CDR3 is TGTGCCAGCAGCTCGTGGAAAACAGGGAAGGGGACTGAAGCTTTCTTT.

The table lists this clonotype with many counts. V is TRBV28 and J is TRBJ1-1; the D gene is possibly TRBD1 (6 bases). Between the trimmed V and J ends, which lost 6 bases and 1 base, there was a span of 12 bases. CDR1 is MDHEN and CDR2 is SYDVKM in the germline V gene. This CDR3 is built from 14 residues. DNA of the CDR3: TGTGCCAGCAGACCAGGGGTTTGGAACACTGAAGCTTTCTTT. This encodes CASRPGVWNTEAFF.

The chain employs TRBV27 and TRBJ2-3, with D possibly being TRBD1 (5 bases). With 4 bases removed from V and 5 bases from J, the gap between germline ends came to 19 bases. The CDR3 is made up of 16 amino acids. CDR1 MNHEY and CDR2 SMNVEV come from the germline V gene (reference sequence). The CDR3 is CASSSDTQRREDTQYF. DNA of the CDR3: TGTGCCAGCAGTTCGGACACCCAGCGACGAGAAGATACGCAGTATTTT.